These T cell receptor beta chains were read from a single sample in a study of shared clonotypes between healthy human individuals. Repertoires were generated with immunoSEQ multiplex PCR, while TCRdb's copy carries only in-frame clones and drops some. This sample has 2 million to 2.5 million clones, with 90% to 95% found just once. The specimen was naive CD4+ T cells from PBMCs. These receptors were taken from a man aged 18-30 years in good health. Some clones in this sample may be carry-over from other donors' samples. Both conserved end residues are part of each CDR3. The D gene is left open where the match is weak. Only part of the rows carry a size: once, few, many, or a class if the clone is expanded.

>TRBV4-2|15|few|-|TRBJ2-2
CASSQDLSNTGELFF
TGTGCCAGCAGCCAAGATCTCTCGAACACCGGGGAGCTGTTTTTT
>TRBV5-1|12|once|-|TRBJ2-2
CASSLDLGELFF
TGCGCCAGCAGCCTCGATTTGGGGGAGCTGTTTTTT
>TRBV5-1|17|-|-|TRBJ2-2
CASSRAPEDRRTGELFF
TGCGCCAGCAGCCGAGCGCCTGAGGACCGACGAACCGGGGAGCTGTTTTTT
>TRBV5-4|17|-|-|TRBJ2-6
CASSLEDYASGANVLTF
TGTGCCAGCAGCTTGGAAGATTATGCCTCTGGGGCCAACGTCCTGACTTTC
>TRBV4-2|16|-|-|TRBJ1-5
CASSQEVQGYGQPQHF
TGTGCCAGCAGCCAAGAAGTTCAGGGGTACGGTCAGCCCCAGCATTTT
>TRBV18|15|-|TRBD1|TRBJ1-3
CASSDRGLSGNTIYF
TGTGCCAGCTCGGACAGGGGCCTCTCTGGAAACACCATATATTTT
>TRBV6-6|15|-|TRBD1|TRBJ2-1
CASSGRDRAYNEQFF
TGTGCCAGCAGTGGCCGGGACAGGGCCTACAATGAGCAGTTCTTC
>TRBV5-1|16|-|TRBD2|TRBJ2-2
CASSFMAGVTGGELFF
TGCGCCAGCAGCTTCATGGCGGGAGTCACGGGCGGGGAGCTGTTTTTT
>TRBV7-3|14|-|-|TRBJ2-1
CASSATGLYNEQFF
TGTGCCAGCAGCGCAACGGGACTCTACAATGAGCAGTTCTTC
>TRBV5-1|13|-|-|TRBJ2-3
CASSTGPVDTQYF
TGCGCCAGCAGCACGGGCCCGGTGGATACGCAGTATTTT